This T cell receptor (beta chain) was identified during a study of T cells in Graves' hyperthyroidism and ophthalmopathy. Overall study results and limits: Most thyroid clonotypes with frequency above 0.001 were detected in blood.

Many counts were recorded for this clonotype. Its specificity is unknown. The CDR3 regions of TCR beta were amplified from RNA transcripts. The study used the HTBI primer set for a first-round RT-PCR of the TCR CDR3. TCRdb recomputed calls from the multiplex PCR reads with MiXCR, one row per CDR3 protein. In the table there are fewer than 450,000 distinct CDR3 sequences, around an eighth of which are singletons. The CDR3 is 15 amino acids. CDR1 and CDR2 (germline): MNHNS, SASEGT. V gave up 6 bases and J gave up 0 bases; unmatched junction bases: 7. Sequenced input: blood. The clonotype comes from a man aged 45-60 years with Graves' ophthalmopathy. The chain links TRBV6-1 to TRBJ2-7; 8 bases line up with TRBD1. CDR3 coding DNA: TGTGCCAGCAGACTGACAGGGGAGAGCTCCTACGAGCAGTACTTC. It translates to CASRLTGESSYEQYF.